This record looks at one TCR beta chain sequence and its context. This clonotype was picked up a small number of times. Its target antigen remains unknown. No quality values exist for individual bases; no much larger clone is one base distant. Donors were 39 systemically healthy Caucasian individuals from Russia aged roughly 6 to 100 years. Each donor gave ten milliliters of peripheral blood, drawn into EDTA-treated Vacutainer tubes. PBMCs were isolated by Ficoll-Paque density-gradient centrifugation, with at least 7 million obtained per sample. Total RNA was extracted from PBMCs with Trizol reagent, with at least 6 micrograms obtained per sample. For every donor, flow cytometry on a PBMC aliquot measured the percentage of naive CD45RAhigh/CD27high T cells. This entry comes from a study of blood T cells in healthy people across ages (dated by TCRdb to 2013 to 2016). With respect to the entire study: In model experiments, template switching captured roughly one uniquely barcoded TCR beta cDNA molecule for every two T cells. Age-related changes in TCR beta repertoire diversity were measured in the study by deep sequencing normalized with unique cDNA molecular identifiers. Four age groups were formed from the donors: young (average roughly 15 years), middle-aged (roughly 38), aged (over 55) and long-lived (around 82). To avoid experimental bias, donors of different ages were randomly spread across the sequencing lanes. Two additional independent replicas of 1 million unique cDNA reads from the same blood draw were analyzed for two donors (one aged 18 to 30 and one aged 80 or older).

General conclusions and limits of the study: Estimates of total diversity from one million sequenced T cells were regarded as lower bounds and underestimates. Donor CMV infection status was unknown, potentially confounding age-related changes in expanded clonotypes. Compared with the aged group, the long-lived group had more naive CD4+ T cells, fewer expanded clones and increased TCR diversity, a pattern suggesting age selection. Observed TCR beta diversity correlated strongly with the percentage of naive T cells measured by flow cytometry. Because profiling used bulk unsorted PBMCs, naive and antigen-experienced compartments could not be compared conclusively. Observed TCR beta diversity per million T cells fell roughly linearly with age, and a significant reduction was already apparent by age about 43.

The library was produced with 5' RACE. Sequenced on an Illumina HiSeq 2500. The second PCR ran for roughly 7 to 11 cycles and used a J-beta primer mix along with a sample-barcoded 5' primer. Each TCR beta cDNA molecule received a unique molecular identifier from a template-switch 5' adaptor carrying 12 random nucleotides. At least 2.5 million CDR3-containing paired-end reads were obtained from each sample. First-strand cDNA was synthesized from all RNA with the Mint cDNA synthesis kit, primed by a TRBC-specific oligonucleotide. After uracil-DNA glycosylase treatment, a first 18-cycle PCR used universal primers M1SS and BC2_uni_R on all cDNA. In the original analysis: Each sample was normalized by randomly selecting 1 million high-quality reads, each carrying a distinct molecular identifier. Reads with shared molecular identifiers were discarded instead of being binned into consensus sequences. MiTCR, set to a Q25 quality threshold and the strictest error-elimination algorithm, was used for CDR3 identification, clonotype clustering and error correction. A nonparametric unseen species model with Euler transformation was used to estimate lower-bound total TCR beta diversity. TCRdb reanalyzed the raw reads on its own, using fastp at Q25 for trimming and MiXCR for clone calling, and kept in-frame beta chains. Rows are combined by CDR3 protein, so each entry shows the most common genes and DNA. These V and J calls are TCRdb output, not the study's own analysis. The sample table lists approximately 800,000 distinct CDR3 sequences, roughly 35% of them with a count of one. Of the sample, 10% to 15% falls within the top ten clones.

V has 1 base trimmed and J has 2 bases trimmed; junction bases matching no gene number 2. Counted from cysteine to phenylalanine, this CDR3 has 15 amino acids. This entry keeps only the CDR3 DNA: 45 bases, framed from base 1. The germline V gene gives CDR1 as LGHNA and CDR2 as YNFKEQ. Sequences were obtained from blood. The sequence derives from a man aged 18-30 years in good health. The sequence is built from TRBV4-2 and TRBJ1-5; the central 7 bases match TRBD1. CDR3 sequence: CASSQAQGGNQPQHF. The nucleotide sequence reads TGTGCCAGCAGCCAAGCTCAGGGGGGCAATCAGCCCCAGCATTTT.